This TCR beta chain was recovered during a study of T cells in Graves' hyperthyroidism and ophthalmopathy (dated by TCRdb to between 2018 and 2021). With regard to the full study: Peripheral blood was sampled at the time of initial diagnosis, prior to any treatment. To identify distinguishing TCR V-J signatures, a discovery cohort of about 100 patients was used, comprising 40 to 45 with Graves' ophthalmopathy and roughly 60 with stable Graves' hyperthyroidism. Prospective prediction of ophthalmopathy was tested in an independent validation cohort consisting of roughly 19 hyperthyroidism patients and approximately 16 patients who later progressed to ophthalmopathy. For training and testing, the approximately 92 patients in the discovery cohort were randomly divided in a 7:3 ratio. Thyroid tissue and blood T-cell repertoires from six Graves' hyperthyroidism patients were also compared in the study. After blood sampling, hyperthyroidism patients were treated with methimazole at a starting dose of 30 mg daily, and ophthalmopathy patients were treated with high-dose intravenous methylprednisolone. TCR Vbeta CDR3 sequencing of approximately 140 peripheral blood samples (under 45 ophthalmopathy, under 80 hyperthyroidism and 17 progressor patients) is reported in the paper.

Moderately to severely active disease, a Clinical Activity Score of at least 3, a NOSPECS grade of at least 4, and a duration under 3 months were present in ophthalmopathy patients. Exclusion was applied to patients with uncontrolled infections, other autoimmune diseases, pregnancy or lactation. Diagnoses were based on clinical symptoms, serum thyroxine and TRAb, thyroid ultrasound and orbital computed tomography. Ficoll-Paque density gradient centrifugation was used to isolate PBMCs from about 10 ml of fresh peripheral blood. Total RNA was extracted using Trizol reagent, and RNA quality was assessed on an Agilent 2100 Bioanalyzer. The research as a whole found: Sample size was not statistically predetermined, and blinding of investigators to group allocation was not performed. In cross-validation, a model built on a 13 V-J signature told ophthalmopathy apart from stable hyperthyroidism with approximately 90% sensitivity and approximately 81% specificity, and in testing the same model reached 80%/75%. In validation, the model predicted progression to ophthalmopathy with around 71% sensitivity and 72% to 85% specificity, a median of about 6.7 months before onset. Most expanded thyroid clonotypes (frequency above 0.001) were also detected in blood, a finding suggesting that blood repertoires may reflect thyroid immune responses.

TCR beta CDR3 regions were amplified from RNA transcripts. For the first round of RT-PCR on the TCR CDR3, the HTBI primer set was used together with the Qiagen OneStep RT-PCR kit. Libraries were constructed in a second round of multiplex PCR, after which size selection and purification were performed. The libraries were sequenced on an Illumina HiSeq2000 using paired-end 100 bp reads. Processing in the source paper ran as follows. SOAPnuke was used to process the raw data, throwing out any read that contained adapters or uncalled bases, had a mean Phred below 15, or lacked an exact constant-primer or identifier match. High-quality paired reads were merged using COPE v1.2.5, and each unique nucleotide sequence was defined as a clonotype. Clonotypes were aligned to IMGT TRBV, TRBD and TRBJ reference segments using MiTCR v1.1. Analysis was restricted to V-J combinations with a frequency above 0.0001, which covered 98% to 99.2% of repertoires. A TCS score was defined as the ratio between F50 (clonal expansion) and ExV (chaos), using BLOSUM62-based TCRdist between CDR3 peptides within each V-J. Welch's t-statistics and random forest reduced some 510 V-J features to about 12, which were used in a naive Bayes classifier (R e1071). Thyroid-blood repertoire similarity was quantified with the Morisita-Horn index. TCRdb redid the processing of the public reads, applying fastp at Q25 and MiXCR, and retained in-frame beta chains. Rows are unified per CDR3 protein, each entry keeping the most common DNA and genes. TCRdb's processing, not the authors', yielded these V and J calls. The sample includes 600,000 to 700,000 distinct CDR3 sequences, with roughly 14% observed a single time. The ten largest clones represent approximately 4.3% of the sample.

This clonotype was counted ten times or more. There is no known antigen for this receptor. Base qualities are missing; no much larger clone stands one base away. Specimen: blood. The receptor's source is a woman aged 40-49 years with Graves' ophthalmopathy.

The sequenced DNA is TGTGCCAGCACCTCGCGGGGTGGCAAGGGCGAGCAGTACTTC. This encodes CASTSRGGKGEQYF. Here the chain combines TRBV12-3 or TRBV12-4 and TRBJ2-7, and possibly TRBD2, on 6 matching bases. Spanning cysteine to phenylalanine, the CDR3 consists of 14 amino acids. Of all the DNA, just the CDR3 is kept, 42 bases in frame from base 1. V loses 7 bases, J loses 6 bases, and the germline ends lie 19 bases apart.